The T cell receptor (beta chain) under discussion was sequenced for a study of regulatory T cells in long-lasting Graves disease. Study-wide findings and caveats: Patients with persistent disease showed a bias toward TRBV28, TRBJ1-2 and TRBJ2-5.

Specified time point: persistent/refractory GD, antithyroid drugs over 5 years with positive TRAb. The TCR library was made from RNA extracted from PBMCs. This clonotype was picked up a small number of times. Its target is unknown. CDR3 regions were amplified by Arm-PCR using iRepertoire HTBI primers to build TCR beta libraries. MiXCR, run by TCRdb on the multiplex PCR reads, gives a single entry per CDR3 protein. The table includes a few hundred thousand distinct CDR3 sequences, 20% to 25% detected once. The CDR3 is 15 residues long. V lost 0 bases to trimming and J lost 1 base, with 9 bases between them. The germline V gene encodes CDR1 MNHEY and CDR2 SVGAGI.

This chain connects TRBV6-5 to TRBJ1-1; no clear D. The material sequenced was peripheral blood mononuclear cells (PBMCs), taken when the disease was refractory, from a patient treated with antithyroid drugs. The sequence was obtained from a female donor with Graves disease. CDR3 sequence: CASSYSRAGNTEAFF. The CDR3 region has the DNA TGTGCCAGCAGTTACTCTCGGGCGGGGAACACTGAAGCTTTCTTT.